This TCR beta chain is from a study of T cell changes during pregnancy in multiple sclerosis. Germline CDR1 reads SGHRS; CDR2 reads YFSETQ. Trimming removed 0 bases from V and 5 bases from J; junction bases left unmatched: 2. The CDR3 runs to 14 residues. Some clones are missing from TCRdb's copy, which holds only in-frame ones; the method was immunoSEQ multiplex PCR. Altogether 47,000 or so clones are present, around 90% being singletons, with the ten largest covering about 2%. This clonotype was obtained from a female donor with multiple sclerosis, enrolled in a pregnancy study. The material was peripheral blood, obtained in the first trimester of pregnancy. The rearrangement uses TRBV5-1 and TRBJ2-7, with 10 bases aligning to TRBD1. As DNA, the CDR3 is TGCGCCAGCAGCTTGGCCGGGACAGGGGACGAGCAGTACTTC. Its translation: CASSLAGTGDEQYF.